Listed here is a single TCR beta chain. The antigen this receptor binds is unknown. No much larger clonotype is one base removed from it; base qualities were not supplied. TCR CDR3 regions were amplified from genomic DNA by multiplex PCR using the deep immunoSEQ assay. For each cell subset, the extracted genomic DNA was distributed evenly across all wells of several immunoSEQ 96-well plates, and each plate served as one replicate. For unsorted PBMC, roughly 300 ng of genomic DNA, equivalent to 25,000 to 35,000 T cell genomes, went into each replicate PCR. Ten immunoSEQ deep assay plates were used to sequence the unsorted PBMC genomic DNA. The purified libraries were quantified using a Qubit 3.0 fluorometer, sized with a Bioanalyzer 2100, and then quantified again using the KAPA Library Quantification kit. Every immunoSEQ 96-well plate was sequenced on a dedicated single-read 150-cycle Illumina NextSeq 550 flow cell. Regarding the original processing steps: Because the immunoSEQ output included only junctional sequences and no quality scores, the filtering could not be the same as the filtering used for full-length reads. Sequences were annotated with PyIR, a Python wrapper for IgBLAST v1.9, using IMGT germline references to assign V/J genes and CDR3. Reads were filtered out if the reads had weak V/J assignments (E-value above 1e-6), no CDR3, stop codons, out-of-frame junctions, or ambiguous translated residues. V3J clonotypes were defined as sequences sharing an identical inferred V gene, J gene, and CDR3 amino acid sequence. The percentage overlap between two repertoires was calculated by dividing the number of shared unique clonotypes by the size of the smaller repertoire. Repertoire richness was assessed with RTK rarefaction, the Chao1 estimator, and Recon v2.1 estimates of unobserved clonotypes. Sourced from immuneACCESS, this table was stored by TCRdb with only in-frame sequences that have V and J called. A share of the clones is absent; for the studies checked, an unresolved V gene accounts for under half, and the remainder has no known explanation. The V and J calls and clone size are taken from that table; D and trimming were inferred from the DNA. The sample table lists 520,000 or so clones, about four fifths of them with a count of one. The ten largest clones capture 10% to 15% of the sample.

Donors were healthy HIV-negative adults with no recently reported acute infections or vaccinations. All donors were Caucasian adults living in Nashville, Tennessee, USA. In the unsorted samples, 85 million to 100 million PBMCs were counted, and genomic DNA was extracted using the QIAamp DNA Blood Mini kit. Blood was obtained by leukapheresis, after which PBMCs were separated by Ficoll-Histopaque density gradient centrifugation and cryopreserved in liquid nitrogen vapor phase. The germline V gene supplies CDR1 SGHVS and CDR2 FQNEAQ. Measured from the cysteine to the phenylalanine, the CDR3 is 16 residues long. Just the 48-base CDR3 DNA is kept, in frame starting at base 1. V loses 2 bases, J loses 6 bases, and the germline ends lie 16 bases apart. This sample is drawn from a study of shared clonotypes between healthy human individuals (dated by TCRdb to between 2020 and 2021). Some background on the complete study: A few men and a couple of women, aged 18 to 49 years, made up the cohort. Each donor's leukapheresis produced roughly between roughly 0.85 and 9.5 billion PBMCs. To increase sequencing depth and limit assay-specific biases, TCR repertoire library preparation and sequencing were carried out by different laboratories using diverse techniques. To estimate repertoire size and how much clonotype sharing occurs between individuals, the study deeply sequenced the blood TCR repertoires of 4 to 6 healthy adults. On the study overall, not on this receptor specifically: Sampling was restricted to blood, and TCR repertoires in tissues likely differ from the TCR repertoires found in blood. The genetic and exposure-history diversity represented was limited by the small number of donors. Based on pairwise subsampling, the degree of clonotype sharing among donors was expected to be affected by sequencing depth.

This TCR came from a woman between 40 and 55 years old in good health. Some clones in this sample may be carry-over from other donors' samples. The specimen sequenced was PBMCs. The chain is made from TRBV7-8 and TRBJ2-2; the D gene is possibly TRBD1 or TRBD2, with 6 bases matching each. The DNA sequence follows: TGTGCCAGCAGCTTAAACGGGGGCGGGACGGCCGGGGAGCTGTTTTTT. Its product reads: CASSLNGGGTAGELFF.